A selection of T cell receptor beta chains follows, all from one sample in a study of regulatory T cells in long-lasting Graves disease. TCRdb ran MiXCR on the multiplex PCR reads and lists one entry per CDR3 protein. Of hundreds of thousands of distinct CDR3 sequences in the sample, roughly 16% are singletons; the top ten hold more than 15%. These records were also assigned to another study, of T cells in Graves' hyperthyroidism and ophthalmopathy.

Material: peripheral blood mononuclear cells (PBMCs), obtained at new diagnosis, from a patient treated with antithyroid drugs. These receptor sequences come from a woman aged 30 to 39 with Graves disease. Each CDR3 is given with its conserved first and last residue. The D gene is left open where the match is weak. Expanded clones are given a class, and other clones once, few, many or no size at all.

size: many; V: TRBV28; J: TRBJ2-3; D: .; DNA: TGTGCCAGCAGATCCTCAGGAGCTAACACAGATACGCAGTATTTT; CDR3: CASRSSGANTDTQYF
size: few; V: TRBV20-1; J: TRBJ2-1; D: .; DNA: TGCAGTGCTAGTGGTAGGGCGGGCCTAGCAACCAATGAGCAGTTCTTC; CDR3: CSASGRAGLATNEQFF
size: many; V: TRBV28; J: TRBJ1-4; D: .; DNA: TGTGCCAGCAGTTTTTGGGTTGATAATGAAAAACTGTTTTTT; CDR3: CASSFWVDNEKLFF
size: .; V: TRBV5-1; J: TRBJ2-5; D: .; DNA: TGCGCCAGCAGCTTGGGAGCGCCTGGTGAGACCCAGTACTTC; CDR3: CASSLGAPGETQYF
size: few; V: TRBV5-1; J: TRBJ1-1; D: TRBD1; DNA: TGCGCCAGCAGCGAGGACGACAGGGTGAACACTGAAGCTTTCTTT; CDR3: CASSEDDRVNTEAFF
size: many; V: TRBV20-1; J: TRBJ2-1; D: TRBD2; DNA: TGCAGTGCTAGACGGCTAGCGGGCACCAATGAGCAGTTCTTC; CDR3: CSARRLAGTNEQFF
size: few; V: TRBV3-1; J: TRBJ1-2; D: TRBD1; DNA: TGTGCCAGCAGCTCACAACAGGGGAGCTATGGCTACACCTTC; CDR3: CASSSQQGSYGYTF
size: .; V: TRBV3-1; J: TRBJ2-1; D: TRBD2; DNA: TGTGCCAGCAGCCAAGATACTAGCGGGAGTTATAATGAGCAGTTCTTC; CDR3: CASSQDTSGSYNEQFF
size: .; V: TRBV18; J: TRBJ2-7; D: .; DNA: TGTGCCAGCTCACCATGGATGGGGGAGCAGTACTTC; CDR3: CASSPWMGEQYF
size: many; V: TRBV20-1; J: TRBJ2-3; D: TRBD2; DNA: TGCAGTGCTAGAGGACTAGCGGGAGTTGTAGATACGCAGTATTTT; CDR3: CSARGLAGVVDTQYF
size: .; V: TRBV9; J: TRBJ2-3; D: .; DNA: TGTGCCAGCAGCGACGGATATTCTACCGATACGCAGTATTTT; CDR3: CASSDGYSTDTQYF
size: .; V: TRBV19; J: TRBJ2-7; D: .; DNA: TGTGCCAGTAACAATCCAGGGCACTCCTACGAGCAGTACTTC; CDR3: CASNNPGHSYEQYF
size: .; V: TRBV5-1; J: TRBJ2-2; D: TRBD1; DNA: TGCGCCAGCAGCCCGGGACAGGGGGCAGACACCGGGGAGCTGTTTTTT; CDR3: CASSPGQGADTGELFF
size: .; V: TRBV10-1; J: TRBJ2-7; D: TRBD1; DNA: TGCGCCAGCAGTGAGACCCCAGGACAGGCCCCCTACGAGCAGTACTTC; CDR3: CASSETPGQAPYEQYF
size: .; V: TRBV9; J: TRBJ2-1; D: TRBD2; DNA: TGTGCCAGCAGCCCATTCGTCGGTTCGGGACTAGCGGGAGACGAGCAGTTCTTC; CDR3: CASSPFVGSGLAGDEQFF
size: .; V: TRBV27; J: TRBJ1-5; D: .; DNA: TGTGCCCGCAGTTTAGGGCAGGGGAATCAGCCCCAGCATTTT; CDR3: CARSLGQGNQPQHF
size: few; V: TRBV27; J: TRBJ2-7; D: .; DNA: TGTGCCAGCAGTTTTTTGGGGCAGGGGAACTACGAGCAGTACTTC; CDR3: CASSFLGQGNYEQYF
size: .; V: TRBV11-2; J: TRBJ2-7; D: .; DNA: TGTGCCAGCAGCCCTAGGGGGGGCAACTACGAGCAGTACTTC; CDR3: CASSPRGGNYEQYF
size: .; V: TRBV3-1; J: TRBJ2-7; D: TRBD1; DNA: TGTGCCAGCAGCCATACTGACAGGGGCTACGAGCAGTACTTC; CDR3: CASSHTDRGYEQYF
size: .; V: TRBV7-9; J: TRBJ2-7; D: TRBD2; DNA: TGTGCCAGCAGCTTACCCGGGACTACCTACGAGCAGTACTTC; CDR3: CASSLPGTTYEQYF
size: many; V: TRBV2; J: TRBJ2-4; D: .; DNA: TGTGCCAGCAGTCGACTTATAGCCAAAAACATTCAGTACTTC; CDR3: CASSRLIAKNIQYF
size: .; V: TRBV19; J: TRBJ2-1; D: .; DNA: TGTGCCAGTAGTATAGACGCAGGGGGAGGGCCTGGGAATGAGCAGTTCTTC; CDR3: CASSIDAGGGPGNEQFF
size: many; V: TRBV28; J: TRBJ2-2; D: .; DNA: TGTGCCAGTCAAACGGGGGGCGCGAGGACCGGGGAGCTGTTTTTT; CDR3: CASQTGGARTGELFF
size: many; V: TRBV2; J: TRBJ1-4; D: .; DNA: TGTGCCAGCCATATTAGACCGCTGACTAATGAAAAACTGTTTTTT; CDR3: CASHIRPLTNEKLFF
size: .; V: TRBV11-2; J: TRBJ2-3; D: TRBD1; DNA: TGTGCCAGCAGCTTAAGGGGGCCGGGGTTCGATACGCAGTATTTT; CDR3: CASSLRGPGFDTQYF
size: .; V: TRBV27; J: TRBJ2-4; D: .; DNA: TGTGCCAGCAGTTTGGGTGTACAAAACATTCAGTACTTC; CDR3: CASSLGVQNIQYF
size: .; V: TRBV24-1; J: TRBJ1-5; D: TRBD1; DNA: TGTGCCACCAATGATTTGCTCCGGGGGGACAGGGTGAATCAGCCCCAGCATTTT; CDR3: CATNDLLRGDRVNQPQHF
size: .; V: TRBV30; J: TRBJ2-3; D: TRBD1; DNA: TGTGCCTGGATAGAACAGGGGCGGATCACAGATACGCAGTATTTT; CDR3: CAWIEQGRITDTQYF
size: .; V: TRBV30; J: TRBJ1-3; D: .; DNA: TGTGCCTGGAGTGAGGGACCGAACTCTGGAAACACCATATATTTT; CDR3: CAWSEGPNSGNTIYF
size: many; V: TRBV28; J: TRBJ2-3; D: .; DNA: TGTGCCAGCAGTTTAAGGGTTACTCGCGGCACAGATACGCAGTATTTT; CDR3: CASSLRVTRGTDTQYF
size: many; V: TRBV7-8; J: TRBJ1-4; D: .; DNA: TGTGCCAGCAGCTCACGGGGGGGGTCCGGGGATAATGAAAAACTGTTTTTT; CDR3: CASSSRGGSGDNEKLFF
size: .; V: TRBV10-2; J: TRBJ1-1; D: .; DNA: TGCGCCAGCAGTGCAAACAGGGAAACTGAAGCTTTCTTT; CDR3: CASSANRETEAFF
size: .; V: TRBV5-8; J: TRBJ2-5; D: .; DNA: TGTGCCAGCAGCTTGGCCCGGACATCGGAGGGGGAGACCCAGTACTTC; CDR3: CASSLARTSEGETQYF
size: few; V: TRBV7-9; J: TRBJ1-2; D: .; DNA: TGTGCCAGCAGTTACGACATTCCTAACTATGGCTACACCTTC; CDR3: CASSYDIPNYGYTF
size: .; V: TRBV4-1; J: TRBJ2-7; D: .; DNA: TGTGCCAGCAGCCAAGATCAGTACTACGAGCAGTACTTC; CDR3: CASSQDQYYEQYF
size: few; V: TRBV28; J: TRBJ1-5; D: .; DNA: TGTGCCAGCAGAACCAGACAGCCAGGCCCTCAGCCCCAGCATTTT; CDR3: CASRTRQPGPQPQHF
size: few; V: TRBV2; J: TRBJ2-1; D: .; DNA: TGTGCCAGCAGATATAGGGGGGGAGGGAATTCCTACAATGAGCAGTTCTTC; CDR3: CASRYRGGGNSYNEQFF
size: .; V: TRBV28; J: TRBJ2-3; D: .; DNA: TGTGCCAGCAGTTTATCCGTAGTGCTAGCGAGCACAGATACGCAGTATTTT; CDR3: CASSLSVVLASTDTQYF
size: many; V: TRBV28; J: TRBJ2-7; D: .; DNA: TGTGCCAGCAGTTTGCAACGGCTCTACGAGCAGTACTTC; CDR3: CASSLQRLYEQYF
size: many; V: TRBV10-2; J: TRBJ1-2; D: TRBD1; DNA: TGCGCCAGCAGTGACCGTTCCGGGACAGGGGGCGCCTACACCTTC; CDR3: CASSDRSGTGGAYTF
size: many; V: TRBV28; J: TRBJ2-5; D: .; DNA: TGTGCCAGCAGTGAGACTTTCCCAGAGACCCAGTACTTC; CDR3: CASSETFPETQYF
size: .; V: TRBV5-1; J: TRBJ1-4; D: TRBD1; DNA: TGCGCCAGCAGCCCGGGGACAGCCCCCGGGGGGAAACTGTTTTTT; CDR3: CASSPGTAPGGKLFF